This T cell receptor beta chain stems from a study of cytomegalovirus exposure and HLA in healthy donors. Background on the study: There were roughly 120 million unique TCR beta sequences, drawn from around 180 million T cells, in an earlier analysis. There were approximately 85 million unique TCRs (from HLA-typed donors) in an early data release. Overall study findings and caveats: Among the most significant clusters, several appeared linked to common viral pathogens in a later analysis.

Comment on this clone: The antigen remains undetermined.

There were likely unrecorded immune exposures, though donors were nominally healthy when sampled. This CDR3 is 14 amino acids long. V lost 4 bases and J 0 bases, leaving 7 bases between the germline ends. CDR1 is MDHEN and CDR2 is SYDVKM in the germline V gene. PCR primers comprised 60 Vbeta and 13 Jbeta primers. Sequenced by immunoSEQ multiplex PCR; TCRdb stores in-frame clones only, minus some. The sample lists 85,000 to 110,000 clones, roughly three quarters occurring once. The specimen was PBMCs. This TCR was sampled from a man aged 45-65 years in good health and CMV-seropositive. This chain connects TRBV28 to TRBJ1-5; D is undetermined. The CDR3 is CASSSGDSNQPQHF. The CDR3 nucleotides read TGTGCCAGCAGTTCCGGGGATAGCAATCAGCCCCAGCATTTT. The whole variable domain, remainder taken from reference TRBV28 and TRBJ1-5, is DVKVTQSSRYLVKRTGEKVFLECVQDMDHENMFWYRQDPGLGLRLIYFSYDVKMKEKGDIPEGYSVSREKKERFSLILESASTNQTSMYLCASSSGDSNQPQHFGDGTRLSIL.